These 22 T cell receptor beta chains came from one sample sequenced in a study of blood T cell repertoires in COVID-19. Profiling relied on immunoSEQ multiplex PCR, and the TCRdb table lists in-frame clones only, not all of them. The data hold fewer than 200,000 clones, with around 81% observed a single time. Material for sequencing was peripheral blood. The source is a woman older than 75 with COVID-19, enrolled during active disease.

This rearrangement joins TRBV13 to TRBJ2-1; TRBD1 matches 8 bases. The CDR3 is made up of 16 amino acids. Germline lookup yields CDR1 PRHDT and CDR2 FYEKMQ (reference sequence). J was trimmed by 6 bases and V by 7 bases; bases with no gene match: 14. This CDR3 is CASNILGDRRVNEQFF. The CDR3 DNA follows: TGTGCCAGCAACATACTGGGGGACAGGAGGGTCAATGAGCAGTTCTTC.

CDR3 coding DNA: TGTGCCAGCAGCCAGCCCCTAGCGGGGGGGCGTGAGCAGTTCTTC. Its translation: CASSQPLAGGREQFF. The gene calls are TRBV5-4 and TRBJ2-1, with 12 bases lining up with TRBD2. CDR3 length: 15 residues. Germline CDR1 reads SGHNT; CDR2 reads YYREEE (reference sequence). The ends lost 4 bases at V and 9 bases at J; junction bases unmatched: 8. Together with reference TRBV5-4 and TRBJ2-1, the CDR3 gives the full variable domain: ETGVTQSPTHLIKTRGQQVTLRCSSQSGHNTVSWYQQALGQGPQFIFQYYREEENGRGNFPPRFSGLQFPNYSSELNVNALELDDSALYLCASSQPLAGGREQFFGPGTRLTVL.

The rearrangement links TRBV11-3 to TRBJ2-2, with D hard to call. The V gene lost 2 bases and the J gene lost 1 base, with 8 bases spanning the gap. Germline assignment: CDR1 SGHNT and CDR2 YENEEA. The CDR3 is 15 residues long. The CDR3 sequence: CASSLTGLNTGELFF. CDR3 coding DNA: TGTGCCAGCAGCTTAACGGGTCTGAACACCGGGGAGCTGTTTTTT.

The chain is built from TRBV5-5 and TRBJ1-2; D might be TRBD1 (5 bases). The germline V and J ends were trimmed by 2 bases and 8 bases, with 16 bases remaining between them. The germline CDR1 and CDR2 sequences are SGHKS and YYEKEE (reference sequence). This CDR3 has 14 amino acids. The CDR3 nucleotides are TGTGCCAGCAGCTTCGACAGCCCCGCCTCCGGCTACACCTTC. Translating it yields CASSFDSPASGYTF.

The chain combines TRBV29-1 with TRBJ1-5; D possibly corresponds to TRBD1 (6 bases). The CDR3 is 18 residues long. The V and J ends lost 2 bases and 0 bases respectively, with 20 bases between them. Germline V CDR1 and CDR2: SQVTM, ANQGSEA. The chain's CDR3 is CSVESTGRTLHSNQPQHF. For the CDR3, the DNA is TGCAGCGTTGAATCTACAGGGCGCACACTACATAGCAATCAGCCCCAGCATTTT.

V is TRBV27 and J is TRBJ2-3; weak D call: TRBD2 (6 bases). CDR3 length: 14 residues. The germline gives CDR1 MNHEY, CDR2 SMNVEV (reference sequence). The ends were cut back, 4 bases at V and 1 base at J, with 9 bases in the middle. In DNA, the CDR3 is TGTGCCAGCAGTTCCCGACTAGGCACAGATACGCAGTATTTT. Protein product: CASSSRLGTDTQYF.

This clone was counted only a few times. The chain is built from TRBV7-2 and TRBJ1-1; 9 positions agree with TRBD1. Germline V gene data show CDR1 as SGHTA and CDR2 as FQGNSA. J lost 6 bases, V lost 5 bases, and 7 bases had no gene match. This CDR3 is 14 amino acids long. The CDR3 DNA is TGTGCCAGCAGCAAACAGGGGGCGAGCGCTGAAGCTTTCTTT. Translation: CASSKQGASAEAFF.

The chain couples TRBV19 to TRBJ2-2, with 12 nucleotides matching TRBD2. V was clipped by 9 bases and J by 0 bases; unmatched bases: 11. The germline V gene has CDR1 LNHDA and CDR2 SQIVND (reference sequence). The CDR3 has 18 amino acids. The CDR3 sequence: CASSPGLAGNTNTGELFF. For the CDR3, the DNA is TGTGCCAGCAGTCCGGGACTAGCGGGCAACACGAACACCGGGGAGCTGTTTTTT.

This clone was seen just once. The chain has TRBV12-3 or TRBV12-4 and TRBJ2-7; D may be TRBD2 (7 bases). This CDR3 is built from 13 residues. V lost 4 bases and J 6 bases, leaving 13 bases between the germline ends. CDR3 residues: CASSSPGGGEQYF. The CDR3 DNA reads TGTGCCAGCAGTTCCCCGGGGGGCGGCGAGCAGTACTTC.

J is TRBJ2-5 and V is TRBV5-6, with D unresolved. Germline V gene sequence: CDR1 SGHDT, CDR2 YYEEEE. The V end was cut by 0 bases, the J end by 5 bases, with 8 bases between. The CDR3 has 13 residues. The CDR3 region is CASSLVARETQYF. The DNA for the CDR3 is TGTGCCAGCAGCTTGGTGGCGCGGGAGACCCAGTACTTC.

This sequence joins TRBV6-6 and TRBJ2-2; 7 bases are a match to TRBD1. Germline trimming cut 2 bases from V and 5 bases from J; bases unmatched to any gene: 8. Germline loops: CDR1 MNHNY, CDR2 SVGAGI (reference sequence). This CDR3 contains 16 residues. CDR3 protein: CASSYPNRGGTGELFF. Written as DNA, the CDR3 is TGTGCCAGCAGTTACCCTAACAGGGGTGGGACCGGGGAGCTGTTTTTT.

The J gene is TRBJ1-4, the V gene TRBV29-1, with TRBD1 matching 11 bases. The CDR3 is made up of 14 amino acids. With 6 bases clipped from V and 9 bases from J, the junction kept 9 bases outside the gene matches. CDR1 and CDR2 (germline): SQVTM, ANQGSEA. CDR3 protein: CSVASGTGGKKLFF. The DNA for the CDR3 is TGCAGCGTAGCCTCCGGGACAGGGGGGAAAAAACTGTTTTTT.

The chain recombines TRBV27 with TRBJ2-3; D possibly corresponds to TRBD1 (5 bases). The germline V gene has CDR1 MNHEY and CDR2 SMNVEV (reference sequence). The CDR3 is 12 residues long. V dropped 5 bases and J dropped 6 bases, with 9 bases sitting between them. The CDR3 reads CASSQSGDTQYF. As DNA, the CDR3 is TGTGCCAGCAGTCAATCAGGGGATACGCAGTATTTT.

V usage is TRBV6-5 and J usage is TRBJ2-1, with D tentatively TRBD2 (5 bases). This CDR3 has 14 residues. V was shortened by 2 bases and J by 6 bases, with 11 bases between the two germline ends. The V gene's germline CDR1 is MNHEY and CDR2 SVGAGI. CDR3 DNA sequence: TGTGCCAGCAGTTACGGGGTGGCGGGCAATGAGCAGTTCTTC. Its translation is CASSYGVAGNEQFF.

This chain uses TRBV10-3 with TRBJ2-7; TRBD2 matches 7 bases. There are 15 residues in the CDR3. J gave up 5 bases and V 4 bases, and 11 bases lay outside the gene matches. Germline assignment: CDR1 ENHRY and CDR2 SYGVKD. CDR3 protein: CAISVGGRALHEQYF. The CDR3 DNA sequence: TGTGCCATCAGTGTGGGAGGGAGGGCTCTCCACGAGCAGTACTTC.

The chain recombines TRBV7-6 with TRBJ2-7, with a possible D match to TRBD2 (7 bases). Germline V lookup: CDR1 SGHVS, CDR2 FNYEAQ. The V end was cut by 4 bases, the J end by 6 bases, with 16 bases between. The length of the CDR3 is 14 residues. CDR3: CASSYVQGGGEQYF. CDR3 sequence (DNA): TGTGCCAGCAGCTACGTTCAGGGAGGGGGCGAGCAGTACTTC.

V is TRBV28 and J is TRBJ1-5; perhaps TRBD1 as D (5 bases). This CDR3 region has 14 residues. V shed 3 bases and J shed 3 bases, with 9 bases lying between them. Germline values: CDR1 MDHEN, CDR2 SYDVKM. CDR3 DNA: TGTGCCAGCAGTTTCGCGGGGCTCAATCAGCCCCAGCATTTT. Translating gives CASSFAGLNQPQHF.

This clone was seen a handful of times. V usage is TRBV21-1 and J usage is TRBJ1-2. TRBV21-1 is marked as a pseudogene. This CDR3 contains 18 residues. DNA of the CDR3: TGTGCCAGCAGCAAAGTTGTCGGGGTTGGGGATAAAAGGAATGGCTACACCTTC. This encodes CASSKVVGVGDKRNGYTF.

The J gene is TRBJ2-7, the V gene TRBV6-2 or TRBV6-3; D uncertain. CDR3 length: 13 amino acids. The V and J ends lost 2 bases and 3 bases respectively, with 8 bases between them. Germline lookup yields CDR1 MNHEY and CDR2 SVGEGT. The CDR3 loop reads CASSYLGLYEQYF. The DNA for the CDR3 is TGTGCCAGCAGTTACCTCGGTCTCTACGAGCAGTACTTC.

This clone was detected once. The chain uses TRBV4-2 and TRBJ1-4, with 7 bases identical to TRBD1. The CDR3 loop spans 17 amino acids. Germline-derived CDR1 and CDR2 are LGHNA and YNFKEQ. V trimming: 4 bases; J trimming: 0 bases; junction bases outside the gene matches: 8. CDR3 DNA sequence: TGTGCCAGCAGCCCGTCGAACCAGGGGGCAACTAATGAAAAACTGTTTTTT. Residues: CASSPSNQGATNEKLFF.

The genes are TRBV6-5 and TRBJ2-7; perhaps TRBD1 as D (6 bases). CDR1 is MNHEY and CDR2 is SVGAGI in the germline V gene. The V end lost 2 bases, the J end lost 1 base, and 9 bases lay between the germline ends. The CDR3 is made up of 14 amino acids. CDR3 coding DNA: TGTGCCAGCAGTTACAAGGACAGTTCCTACGAGCAGTACTTC. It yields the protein CASSYKDSSYEQYF.

CDR3 loop: CASSNRELETQYF. In DNA form, the CDR3 reads TGTGCCAGTAGCAACAGGGAGCTAGAGACCCAGTACTTC. The rearrangement joins TRBV19 to TRBJ2-5; D possibly corresponds to TRBD1 (6 bases). Germline assignment: CDR1 LNHDA and CDR2 SQIVND (reference sequence). The CDR3 is 13 amino acids. Trimming cost V 6 bases and J 4 bases, with 12 bases left between them.